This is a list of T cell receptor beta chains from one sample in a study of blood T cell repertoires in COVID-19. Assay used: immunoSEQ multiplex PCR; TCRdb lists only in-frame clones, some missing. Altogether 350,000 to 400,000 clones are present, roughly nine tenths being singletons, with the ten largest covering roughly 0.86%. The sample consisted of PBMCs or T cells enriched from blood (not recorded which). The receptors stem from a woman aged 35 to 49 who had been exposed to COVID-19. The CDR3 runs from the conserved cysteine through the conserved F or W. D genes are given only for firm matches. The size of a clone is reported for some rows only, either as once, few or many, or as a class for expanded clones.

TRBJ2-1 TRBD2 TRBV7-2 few CASSLGREGSEQFF
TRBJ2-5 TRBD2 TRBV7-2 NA CASSSRTSSRQETQYF
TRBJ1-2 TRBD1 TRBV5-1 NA CASSFTGGADYGYTF
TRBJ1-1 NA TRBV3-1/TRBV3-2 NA CASSHTHSGNTEAFF
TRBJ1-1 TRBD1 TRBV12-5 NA CASGFLIRPGTGNTEAFF
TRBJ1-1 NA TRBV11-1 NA CASSLEQMNTEAFF
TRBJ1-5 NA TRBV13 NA CASSYRAGAQHF
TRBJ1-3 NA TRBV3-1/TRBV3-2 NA CASSQGPSVSGNTIYF
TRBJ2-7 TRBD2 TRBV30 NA CAWSVANPGLGSEQYF
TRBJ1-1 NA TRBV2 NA CARVGRARMNTEAFF
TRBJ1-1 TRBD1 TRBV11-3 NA CASSGRQGGGTEAFF
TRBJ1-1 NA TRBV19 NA CASSIESLRGGVGTEAFF
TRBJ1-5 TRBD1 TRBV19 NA CASSSDRVGNQPQHF
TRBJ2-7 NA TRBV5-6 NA CATTSQGRTYEQYF
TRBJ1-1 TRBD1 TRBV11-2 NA CASSPGQGGTEAFF
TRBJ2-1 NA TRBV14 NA CASSQASLSNEQFF
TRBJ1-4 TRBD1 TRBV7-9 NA CASRSGTGGEKLFF
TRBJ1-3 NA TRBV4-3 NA CASSQDGGGSSSGNTIYF
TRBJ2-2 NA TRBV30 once CAWSPSHLSTGELFF
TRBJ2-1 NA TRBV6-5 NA CASIRGASGNEQFF
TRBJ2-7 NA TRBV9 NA CASSPRTNTYEQYF
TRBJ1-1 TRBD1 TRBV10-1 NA CASSRQTGENTEAFF
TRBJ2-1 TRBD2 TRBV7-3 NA CASSLSGRTSGGSYNEQFF
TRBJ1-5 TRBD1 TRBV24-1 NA CATSETSGTDNQPQHF
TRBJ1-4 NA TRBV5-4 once CASSFAGSTNEKLFF
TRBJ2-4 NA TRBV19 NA CASSIVKNIQYF
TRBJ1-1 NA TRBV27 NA CASSRTSSWNTEAFF
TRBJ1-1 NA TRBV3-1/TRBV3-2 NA CASSHRVWAQMNTEAFF
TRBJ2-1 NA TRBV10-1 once CASSEEKGAYNEQFF
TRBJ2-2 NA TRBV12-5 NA CASGLVGPHRVTGELFF
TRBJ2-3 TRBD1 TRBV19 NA CASSIASRTGRRDTQYF
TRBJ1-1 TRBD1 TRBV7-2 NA CASSSGGGTEAFF
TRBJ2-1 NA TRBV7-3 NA CASSSPRTGRDEQFF
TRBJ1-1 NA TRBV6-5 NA CASPVGPGTEAFF
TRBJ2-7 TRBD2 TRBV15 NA CATSSVAGAPSYEQYF
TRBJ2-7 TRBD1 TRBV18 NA CASSPTGTGYEQYF
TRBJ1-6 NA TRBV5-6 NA CASSLTGLNSPLHF
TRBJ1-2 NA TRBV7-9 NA CASSPADSNYGYTF